What follows is one T cell receptor beta chain and its context. Its cognate antigen is unknown. TCRdb re-called the reads with MiXCR, one entry per CDR3 protein. The sample lists roughly 230,000 distinct CDR3 sequences, 6.5% seen once, with about 6.3% in the top ten. Per the germline V gene, CDR1 is ENHRY and CDR2 is SYGVKD. The CDR3 totals 14 residues. The ends were cut back, 11 bases at V and 7 bases at J, with 22 bases in the middle. These data are taken from a study of T cell repertoires in cytomegalovirus infection. Study in general: Matching HLA type and CMV infection were both indicated by public TCR beta signatures. Study-level results: Totalled public TCR beta family frequency picked out people who carried CMV plus the relevant HLA. HLA-C-restricted CMV clonotypes gave the most frequent clonotype in two of eight donors.

The rearrangement uses TRBV10-3 and TRBJ2-3, with D tentatively TRBD2 (5 bases). The sequence was collected from a human donor in good health (CMV status not recorded). Some clones in this sample may be carry-over from other donors' samples. Sequencing was done on a sample of PBMCs. In DNA, the CDR3 is TGTGCCTGTGGTCGGGGAGCTGGGGAGAATACGCAGTATTTT. This encodes CACGRGAGENTQYF.